Below, 25 T cell receptor beta chains from the same sample are listed, as sequenced in a study of cytomegalovirus exposure and HLA in healthy donors. The PCR used 60 Vbeta and 13 Jbeta primers. TCRdb's table, derived via immunoSEQ multiplex PCR, lists solely in-frame clones and lacks some. The table lists around 90,000 clones, about 79% of them singletons. Sequences were obtained from PBMCs. The receptor set was obtained from a male donor in good health and CMV-seropositive.

The V call is TRBV30, the J call TRBJ2-3, with TRBD2 matching 11 bases. Germline CDR1 reads GTSNPN; CDR2 reads SVGIG (reference sequence). This CDR3 has 15 residues. V trimming: 2 bases; J trimming: 3 bases; junction bases outside the gene matches: 4. The CDR3 DNA sequence: TGTGCCTGGAGTATCCTAGCGGGGGGAACAGATACGCAGTATTTT. This translates into CAWSILAGGTDTQYF.

V gene TRBV30 combines with J gene TRBJ1-1; D gene ambiguous. Per germline, CDR1 GTSNPN and CDR2 SVGIG (reference sequence). The CDR3 consists of 13 residues. With 0 bases removed from V and 1 base from J, the gap between germline ends came to 6 bases. The CDR3 nucleotides are TGTGCCTGGAGTGTAAACTGGAACACTGAAGCTTTCTTT. It translates to CAWSVNWNTEAFF.

The chain links TRBV6-1 to TRBJ1-2; tentatively, D is TRBD1 (6 bases). The germline CDR1 and CDR2 sequences are MNHNS and SASEGT. Trimming took off 6 bases at V and 3 bases at J, with 8 bases between the two ends. CDR3 length: 12 residues. The CDR3 bases are TGTGCCAGCAGGAGGACAGACTATGGCTACACCTTC. It translates to CASRRTDYGYTF.

About this clone: A read error may account for a junction end that differs from germline. The V gene is TRBV7-7, the J gene TRBJ2-1, with TRBD2 identical over 14 bases. Germline V gene lookup returns CDR1 SSHAT and CDR2 FNYEAQ (reference sequence). The CDR3 runs 15 residues. The CDR3 sequence is CASSAGTSGGNEQFF. The CDR3 coding sequence is TGTGCTAGCAGCGCCGGGACTAGCGGGGGAAATGAGCAGTTCTTC.

The chain couples TRBV14 to TRBJ2-5, with TRBD2 matching over 7 bases. J lost 5 bases, V lost 2 bases, and 5 bases had no gene match. The germline CDR1 and CDR2 sequences are SGHDN and FVKESK. The CDR3 totals 14 residues. The CDR3, as DNA: TGTGCCAGCAGCCAACGGCGGGAGATCGAGACCCAGTACTTC. This encodes CASSQRREIETQYF.

The genes are TRBV6-1 and TRBJ1-5, with D unresolved. From germline, CDR1 is MNHNS and CDR2 SASEGT. Trimming left V 1 base short and J 9 bases short, with 10 bases between. The CDR3 runs 13 residues. CDR3 loop: CASSEVEAVPQHF. Written as DNA, the CDR3 is TGTGCCAGCAGTGAAGTTGAGGCCGTGCCCCAGCATTTT.

This CDR3 is CASSYRQGGNTIYF. The CDR3 bases are TGTGCCAGCAGCTATCGACAGGGCGGGAACACCATATATTTT. The gene calls are TRBV9 and TRBJ1-3, with 7 bases aligning to TRBD1. J gave up 7 bases and V 4 bases, and 8 bases lay outside the gene matches. Germline CDR1 SGDLS, CDR2 YYNGEE. This CDR3 contains 14 residues.

This clone has just one count. The chain combines TRBV5-4 with TRBJ2-3; a possible D gene is TRBD2 (6 bases). This CDR3 comprises 12 residues. The germline V and J ends were trimmed by 4 bases and 7 bases, with 10 bases remaining between them. Germline V gene lookup returns CDR1 SGHNT and CDR2 YYREEE (reference sequence). The CDR3, as DNA: TGTGCCAGCAGCAAGGACTACCATACGCAGTATTTT. It is translated as CASSKDYHTQYF.

On this clone: This same CDR3 is encoded by further DNA sequences in the sample. V is TRBV6-5 and J is TRBJ1-6; D perhaps matches TRBD1 (6 bases). V dropped 6 bases and J dropped 10 bases, with 16 bases sitting between them. Germline CDR1 is MNHEY and CDR2 is SVGAGI. This CDR3 contains 14 residues. CDR3 DNA: TGTGCCAGCAGCCCCACAGGGATTAGCTCACCCCTCCACTTT. This gives the protein CASSPTGISSPLHF.

The chain employs TRBV7-9 and TRBJ1-1, with TRBD1 as a possible D gene (6 bases). Germline V CDR1 and CDR2: SEHNR, FQNEAQ (reference sequence). The CDR3 is 14 amino acids. Trimming removed 4 bases from V and 4 bases from J, with 13 bases in between. CDR3 sequence reads: CASSSSQGFTEAFF. In DNA form, the CDR3 reads TGTGCCAGCAGCTCCTCACAGGGTTTCACTGAAGCTTTCTTT.

This clone was recorded only once. This chain links TRBV9 with TRBJ1-2; tentatively, D is TRBD1 (6 bases). The V gene lost 0 bases and the J gene lost 3 bases, with 15 bases spanning the gap. The CDR3 is 16 residues long. Per the germline V gene, CDR1 is SGDLS and CDR2 is YYNGEE. The CDR3 region has the DNA TGTGCCAGCAGCGTAGACGGGGGGCAAGGTGACTATGGCTACACCTTC. Amino acid sequence: CASSVDGGQGDYGYTF.

This chain connects TRBV2 to TRBJ2-7; a weak D match, TRBD1 (6 bases). Trimming pared 8 bases from V and 2 bases from J, leaving 16 bases between. Per germline, CDR1 SNHLY and CDR2 FYNNEI. The CDR3 is 14 amino acids. The CDR3 loop is CASRTGRGTYEQYF. For the CDR3, the DNA is TGTGCCAGCCGAACGGGCAGGGGAACCTACGAGCAGTACTTC.

This chain joins TRBV7-6 and TRBJ1-2, with 8 bases aligning to TRBD1. This CDR3 spans 15 amino acids. CDR1 is SGHVS, CDR2 FNYEAQ, per germline. Trimming took 5 bases from V and 2 from J; bases not matched to a gene: 7. The DNA of the CDR3 is TGTGCCAGCAGCCTAGGGGCAGGGGGCAACTATGGCTACACCTTC. Translated, it gives CASSLGAGGNYGYTF.

The J gene is TRBJ1-1, the V gene TRBV14; 7 nucleotides agree with TRBD1. V lost 4 bases and J lost 1; bases outside the gene matches: 6. The CDR3 sequence is 15 residues long. Germline V CDR1 and CDR2: SGHDN, FVKESK. The DNA for the CDR3 is TGTGCCAGCAGCCTAATGAGACAGGGGAACACTGAAGCTTTCTTT. Protein product: CASSLMRQGNTEAFF.

The chain recombines TRBV5-1 with TRBJ2-5; weak D call: TRBD1 (6 bases). Trimming removed 4 bases from V and 1 base from J, with 11 bases in between. There are 14 residues in the CDR3. Germline values: CDR1 SGHRS, CDR2 YFSETQ. CDR3 protein: CASSAGQTQETQYF. For the CDR3, the DNA is TGCGCCAGCAGCGCTGGACAGACCCAAGAGACCCAGTACTTC.

This clone has just a few counts. The chain joins TRBV9 to TRBJ1-2; D gene ambiguous. Germline V CDR1 and CDR2: SGDLS, YYNGEE. The V end lost 0 bases, the J end lost 5 bases, and 2 bases lay between the germline ends. CDR3 length: 11 residues. Written as DNA, the CDR3 is TGTGCCAGCAGCGTAGCATATGGCTACACCTTC. It is translated as CASSVAYGYTF.

V gene TRBV2 combines with J gene TRBJ2-2, with 9 nucleotides matching TRBD1. The CDR3 has 14 amino acids. With V trimmed by 4 bases and J by 4 bases, 1 base remained unmatched. Germline CDR1 reads SNHLY; CDR2 reads FYNNEI. Here the CDR3 DNA reads TGTGCCAGCAGTGGGGACAGGGTCACCGGGGAGCTGTTTTTT. Its protein product is CASSGDRVTGELFF.

The chain couples TRBV29-1 to TRBJ1-2; perhaps TRBD1 as D (5 bases). CDR1 and CDR2 (germline): SQVTM, ANQGSEA. The CDR3 loop spans 13 amino acids. Trimming shortened V by 3 bases and J by 5 bases, and 13 bases separated the two germline ends. CDR3 sequence reads: CSVETAGYYGYTF. The CDR3 nucleotides read TGCAGCGTTGAGACGGCAGGGTATTATGGCTACACCTTC. Using reference TRBV29-1 and TRBJ1-2 for the parts outside the CDR3, the full variable domain is SAVISQKPSRDICQRGTSLTIQCQVDSQVTMMFWYRQQPGQSLTLIATANQGSEATYESGFVIDKFPISRPNLTFSTLTVSNMSPEDSSIYLCSVETAGYYGYTFGSGTRLTVV.

The V gene is TRBV9, the J gene TRBJ2-2; D gene uncertain. The CDR3 consists of 15 residues. Germline lookup yields CDR1 SGDLS and CDR2 YYNGEE. Deletions cut 0 bases from V and 6 bases from J, with 12 bases between. CDR3 nucleotides: TGTGCCAGCAGCGTAGACTCACAACGGGCCGGGGAGCTGTTTTTT. As protein: CASSVDSQRAGELFF.

This sequence joins TRBV7-9 and TRBJ2-3, with TRBD2 identical over 12 bases. The CDR3 sequence is 15 residues long. Germline V gene lookup returns CDR1 SEHNR and CDR2 FQNEAQ (reference sequence). Germline trimming cut 7 bases from V and 1 base from J; bases unmatched to any gene: 3. CDR3 sequence reads: CASKASGGGTDTQYF. CDR3 nucleotide sequence: TGTGCCAGCAAGGCTAGCGGGGGGGGCACAGATACGCAGTATTTT.

This clone was seen once. The rearrangement uses TRBV11-2 and TRBJ2-5, with D maybe TRBD1 (5 bases). V lost 6 bases, J lost 5 bases, and 13 bases lay in between. The CDR3 contains 13 residues. Germline CDR1 and CDR2: SGHAT and FQNNGV. The CDR3 bases are TGTGCCAGCAGGGGGCAGGGTCGCGAGACCCAGTACTTC. It codes for CASRGQGRETQYF.

This chain connects TRBV4-3 to TRBJ2-5; no firm D call. Trimming removed 0 bases from V and 5 bases from J, with 10 bases in between. The length of the CDR3 is 14 residues. The V gene's germline CDR1 is LGHNA and CDR2 YSLEER. CDR3 sequence (DNA): TGCGCCAGCAGCCAAGAACTAACCGCCGAGACCCAGTACTTC. Its translation: CASSQELTAETQYF.

The chain has TRBV19 and TRBJ1-5; 8 bases align to TRBD1. Trimming took 7 bases from V and 0 from J; bases not matched to a gene: 8. Germline CDR1 is LNHDA and CDR2 is SQIVND (reference sequence). This CDR3 comprises 16 residues. The CDR3, as DNA: TGTGCCAGTAAGGGGGACAGGCCTTATAGCAATCAGCCCCAGCATTTT. Protein: CASKGDRPYSNQPQHF.

The V gene is TRBV14, the J gene TRBJ2-5; 11 bases fit TRBD1. In germline, CDR1 is SGHDN, CDR2 FVKESK. V shed 4 bases and J 5 bases; nucleotides not matched to a gene: 15. The CDR3 sequence is 18 residues long. CDR3 nucleotides: TGTGCCAGCAGCCGTCAAGGACAGGGGGCGCGGCTGTCGGAGACCCAGTACTTC. Translation: CASSRQGQGARLSETQYF.

V is TRBV5-1 and J is TRBJ1-5, with TRBD1 identical over 9 bases. The CDR3 is made up of 14 amino acids. The germline V gene has CDR1 SGHRS and CDR2 YFSETQ. With 9 bases clipped from V and 2 bases from J, the junction kept 6 bases outside the gene matches. Here the CDR3 DNA reads TGCGCCAAACAGGGGGCCCTTTGCAATCAGCCCCAGCATTTT. It codes for CAKQGALCNQPQHF.